This note documents a single T cell receptor (beta chain) sequence. The CDR3 spans 15 residues. The trim removed 2 bases at V and 2 bases at J, leaving 5 bases unmatched. Germline CDR1 is MNHNY and CDR2 is SVGAGI (reference sequence). The data belong to a study of CD8+ T cells in alopecia areata. RNA, once extracted, was reverse transcribed into cDNA for use as the sequencing template. The assay was immunoSEQ multiplex PCR, and TCRdb's table has in-frame clones only and misses some. The table includes 200,000 to 250,000 clones, around 66% detected once. Treatment indicated: oral pan-JAK inhibitor, 5-10 mg twice daily.

The V and J genes are TRBV6-6 and TRBJ2-7, with TRBD1 identical over 8 bases. This receptor was identified in a human donor with alopecia areata. Here the sequenced sample was CD4+ T cells sorted from blood, taken at week 44, from a patient treated with tofacitinib. Written as DNA, the CDR3 is TGTGCCAGCAGTTACACGGGACAGGCCCCCTACGAGCAGTACTTC. Translated, it gives CASSYTGQAPYEQYF.